What follows is one TCR beta chain and its context. The antigen is not known. The sequencing template was cDNA reverse transcribed from extracted RNA. Assay: immunoSEQ multiplex PCR; the TCRdb copy retains only in-frame clones and omits some. The table includes about 160,000 clones, 50% to 70% detected once. Treatment noted: oral pan-JAK inhibitor, 5-10 mg twice daily. Germline CDR1 is LGHNT and CDR2 is FRNRAP. V shed 5 bases and J shed 5 bases, with 16 bases lying between them. This CDR3 region has 15 residues. These data belong to a study of CD8+ T cells in alopecia areata. Study at large: Those treated were given oral tofacitinib at 5 to 10 mg twice daily. Findings of the study overall: Scalp clonality and expanded CD8+ clones among the top 100 showed significant decreases with tofacitinib.

The starting material was CD4+ T cells sorted from blood, obtained at week 4, from a patient treated with tofacitinib. The chain combines TRBV12-5 with TRBJ2-1, with D maybe TRBD2 (6 bases). The TCR sequence derives from a human donor with alopecia areata. The CDR3 protein is CASGPGLYTDNEQFF. As DNA, the CDR3 is TGTGCTAGTGGTCCGGGACTCTACACGGACAATGAGCAGTTCTTC.